Listed here is a single T cell receptor (beta chain). What it recognizes is unknown. PCR primers comprised 60 Vbeta and 13 Jbeta primers. Generated by immunoSEQ multiplex PCR, the TCRdb table keeps only in-frame clones and is missing some. This table holds about 160,000 clones, around 86% found once. The data stem from a study of cytomegalovirus exposure and HLA in healthy donors. The study, taken as a whole, reports: In a later analysis, TCR association rates varied by HLA locus: DRB1 most, HLA-C fewest. Three of the chains that were CMV-associated were confirmed in vitro to be specific for CMV antigens. Listed as cytomegalovirus-associated were over 150 TCR beta chains.

Germline V gene sequence: CDR1 GTSNPN, CDR2 SVGIG (reference sequence). The ends were cut back, 0 bases at V and 4 bases at J, with 10 bases in the middle. The CDR3 has 14 amino acids. The TCR sequence derives from a girl aged 2 to 10 in good health and CMV-seropositive. The chain recombines TRBV30 with TRBJ1-5; D not resolved. The specimen sequenced was PBMCs. Here the CDR3 reads CAWSVLGRNQPQHF. CDR3 sequence (DNA): TGTGCCTGGAGTGTACTAGGGAGAAATCAGCCCCAGCATTTT.